This T cell receptor beta chain was sequenced during a study of T cell responses to AZD1222 COVID-19 vaccine. This clone has just a few counts. The antigen is undetermined. Findings of the study overall: Across the whole spike, CD4 TCRs peaked at regions 160-218 and 743-854. Most donors were white British and more were female, and clonal diversity was possibly underestimated. At baseline, seropositivity was found in only 5 to 7 AZD1222 recipients.

Assay: immunoSEQ multiplex PCR; the TCRdb copy retains only in-frame clones and omits some. Of approximately 130,000 clones in the sample, about 88% were seen once. This CDR3 is 14 amino acids long. V was pared by 6 bases and J by 5 bases, with 6 bases of the junction left unmatched. Germline CDR1 SNHLY, CDR2 FYNNEI. This TCR derives from an adult who received the AZD1222 COVID-19 vaccine. The chain uses TRBV2 and TRBJ1-4, with 7 bases identical to TRBD1. The source was peripheral blood, collected 28 days after the second AZD1222 dose. The DNA for the CDR3 is TGTGCCAGCAGGACAGGGTATGGGAATGAAAAACTGTTTTTT. Its protein product is CASRTGYGNEKLFF.